The next 30 T cell receptor beta chains were all read from a single sample in a study of blood T cell repertoires in COVID-19. The method was immunoSEQ multiplex PCR; TCRdb's version includes in-frame clones alone and lacks a portion of them. Of approximately 350,000 clones in the sample, 87% were seen once. The sequenced sample was peripheral blood. These receptor sequences come from a woman aged 50 to 60 with COVID-19, enrolled during active disease.

The J gene is TRBJ1-1, the V gene TRBV30, with D possibly being TRBD1 (5 bases). The CDR3 covers 14 residues. Germline V lookup: CDR1 GTSNPN, CDR2 SVGIG (reference sequence). Between the trimmed V and J ends, which lost 5 bases and 0 bases, there was a span of 13 bases. This CDR3 is CAWSTRAMNTEAFF. The CDR3 DNA follows: TGTGCCTGGTCCACCAGGGCCATGAACACTGAAGCTTTCTTT. Filled out from reference TRBV30 and TRBJ1-1, the complete variable domain reads SQTIHQWPATLVQPVGSPLSLECTVEGTSNPNLYWYRQAAGRGLQLLFYSVGIGQISSEVPQNLSASRPQDRQFILSSKKLLLSDSGFYLCAWSTRAMNTEAFFGQGTRLTVV.

The CDR3 loop reads CASSPQSGRNIYEQYF. CDR3 in DNA: TGTGCCAGCAGCCCACAGTCGGGGAGGAACATCTACGAGCAGTACTTC. This sequence joins TRBV7-2 and TRBJ2-7; D possibly corresponds to TRBD2 (6 bases). Germline V gives CDR1 SGHTA, CDR2 FQGNSA. The CDR3 is 16 amino acids. Between the trimmed V and J ends, which lost 5 bases and 3 bases, there was a span of 20 bases.

V usage is TRBV9 and J usage is TRBJ2-7, with TRBD1 matching 7 bases. CDR1 and CDR2 (germline): SGDLS, YYNGEE. V was clipped by 3 bases and J by 4 bases; unmatched bases: 10. The CDR3 totals 15 residues. CDR3 region: CASSADRVGAYEQYF. CDR3 DNA sequence: TGTGCCAGCAGCGCTGACAGGGTGGGGGCTTACGAGCAGTACTTC. Full variable domain (remainder filled in from reference TRBV9 and TRBJ2-7): DSGVTQTPKHLITATGQRVTLRCSPRSGDLSVYWYQQSLDQGLQFLIQYYNGEERAKGNILERFSAQQFPDLHSELNLSSLELGDSALYFCASSADRVGAYEQYFGPGTRLTVT.

The gene calls are TRBV5-6 and TRBJ1-4, with D hard to call. CDR3 length: 14 residues. V lost 2 bases, J lost 8 bases, and 13 bases lay in between. Germline V gives CDR1 SGHDT, CDR2 YYEEEE. CDR3 bases: TGTGCCAGCAGCTTATACCGGCTCGGGGAAAAACTGTTTTTT. This sequence encodes CASSLYRLGEKLFF.

The chain is built from TRBV7-9 and TRBJ2-1; the D is unclear. Germline V gene lookup returns CDR1 SEHNR and CDR2 FQNEAQ (reference sequence). Trimming removed 7 bases at V and 0 bases at J, with 10 bases between. The CDR3 is 14 residues long. CDR3 region: CASIVPSSYNEQFF. CDR3 nucleotide sequence: TGTGCCAGCATTGTACCTAGCTCCTACAATGAGCAGTTCTTC.

The CDR3 bases are TGTGCCAGCAGTTACTCGACGACAGGGACGTCCTATGGCTACACCTTC. As protein: CASSYSTTGTSYGYTF. J is TRBJ1-2 and V is TRBV6-5; 7 bases are shared with TRBD1. The CDR3 contains 16 residues. Looked up from germline, CDR1 is MNHEY and CDR2 is SVGAGI. The junction had 8 bases not matched to a gene; V was cut back by 0 bases and J by 4 bases.

This chain connects TRBV27 to TRBJ2-2; a possible D gene is TRBD1 (6 bases). CDR1 is MNHEY, CDR2 SMNVEV, per germline (reference sequence). V lost 8 bases, J lost 2 bases, and 15 bases lay in between. The length of the CDR3 is 15 residues. CDR3 protein: CASLQPGQNTGELFF. The CDR3 DNA sequence: TGTGCCAGCCTCCAACCGGGACAAAACACCGGGGAGCTGTTTTTT.

The genes are TRBV6-2 or TRBV6-3 and TRBJ1-1; a possible D gene is TRBD1 (6 bases). The germline gives CDR1 MNHEY, CDR2 SVGEGT. The CDR3 loop spans 14 amino acids. With 2 bases removed from V and 5 bases from J, the gap between germline ends came to 12 bases. In DNA form, the CDR3 reads TGTGCCAGCAGTTACGCACAGGGTCGGACTGAAGCTTTCTTT. Translation gives CASSYAQGRTEAFF.

The gene calls are TRBV4-2 and TRBJ2-7, with D possibly matching TRBD2 (5 bases). CDR1 is LGHNA and CDR2 is YNFKEQ in the germline V gene. The CDR3 length is 16 residues. Trimming stripped 0 bases from V and 0 bases from J, with 12 bases between. Here the CDR3 DNA reads TGTGCCAGCAGCCAAGAACCGAGGGTGAGCTCCTACGAGCAGTACTTC. Its translation is CASSQEPRVSSYEQYF.

This sequence joins TRBV19 and TRBJ2-4, with 7 bases identical to TRBD1. Germline V lookup: CDR1 LNHDA, CDR2 SQIVND (reference sequence). The CDR3 covers 15 residues. Trimming cost V 8 bases and J 7 bases; bases outside gene matches: 14. The CDR3 reads CASSLVGGRHNIQYF. In nucleotides, the CDR3 is TGTGCCAGTTCATTGGTAGGGGGCCGTCACAACATTCAGTACTTC.

The chain links TRBV5-4 to TRBJ1-2; 8 positions match TRBD1. Germline V gene data show CDR1 as SGHNT and CDR2 as YYREEE (reference sequence). V shed 2 bases, J shed 9 bases, and the junction held 18 bases outside the gene matches. The CDR3 is made up of 17 amino acids. This CDR3 is CASSFFSLRAGGLSYTF. DNA for the CDR3: TGTGCCAGCAGCTTTTTTAGTCTACGGGCAGGGGGCTTGAGCTACACCTTC.

The CDR3 DNA follows: TGTGCCTGGAGTTCCGGACTAGCGGTGAATGAGCAGTTCTTC. Translating it yields CAWSSGLAVNEQFF. The chain has TRBV30 and TRBJ2-1, with 10 bases that match TRBD2. After removal of 2 bases from V and 7 bases from J, the junction contained 5 bases not matched to a gene. In germline, CDR1 is GTSNPN, CDR2 SVGIG (reference sequence). The CDR3 runs 14 residues.

The chain couples TRBV5-1 to TRBJ2-4; TRBD2 aligns across 13 bases. The V gene end was trimmed by 2 bases and the J gene end by 0 bases; junction bases not matched to a gene: 5. The germline V gene has CDR1 SGHRS and CDR2 YFSETQ. CDR3 length: 18 residues. In DNA form, the CDR3 reads TGCGCCAGCAGCTTCTACGGGACTAGCGGGGTAGCCAAAAACATTCAGTACTTC. Amino acid sequence: CASSFYGTSGVAKNIQYF.

The genes are TRBV27 and TRBJ1-6; D is possibly TRBD1 (6 bases). This CDR3 region has 15 residues. Germline V gene data show CDR1 as MNHEY and CDR2 as SMNVEV (reference sequence). V shed 5 bases and J shed 1 base, with 9 bases lying between them. The CDR3 here is CASSHQGSYNSPLHF. In DNA form, the CDR3 reads TGTGCCAGCAGTCACCAGGGGTCCTATAATTCACCCCTCCACTTT.

The chain links TRBV5-4 to TRBJ2-1, with D unclear. Trimming left V 5 bases short and J 8 bases short, with 8 bases between. Germline V CDR1 and CDR2: SGHNT, YYREEE (reference sequence). The CDR3 totals 11 residues. In DNA form, the CDR3 reads TGTGCCAGCAGTCGGGTTGATGAGCAGTTCTTC. The encoded protein is CASSRVDEQFF.

The chain carries TRBV4-3 and TRBJ1-2, with 8 bases fitting TRBD1. The V segment lost 0 bases and the J segment 5 bases; nucleotides outside the gene matches: 5. Per germline, CDR1 LGHNA and CDR2 YSLEER. The CDR3 extends over 15 amino acids. As DNA, the CDR3 is TGCGCCAGCAGCCAAGATCCCGGGACAGGTTATGGCTACACCTTC. It translates to CASSQDPGTGYGYTF.

V gene TRBV5-4 combines with J gene TRBJ2-5, with a weak D call TRBD2 (5 bases). The CDR3 spans 15 residues. Trimming took off 0 bases at V and 2 bases at J, with 11 bases between the two ends. CDR1 is SGHNT and CDR2 is YYREEE in the germline V gene (reference sequence). CDR3 region: CASSLGGKLQETQYF. The CDR3 DNA reads as TGTGCCAGCAGCTTGGGAGGGAAACTGCAAGAGACCCAGTACTTC.

The genes are TRBV5-1 and TRBJ2-1; 11 bases line up with TRBD2. J lost 2 bases, V lost 2 bases, and 3 bases had no gene match. Germline V gene lookup returns CDR1 SGHRS and CDR2 YFSETQ. This CDR3 contains 16 residues. CDR3 coding DNA: TGCGCCAGCAGCTTTTCACTAGCGGGAGCCTACAATGAGCAGTTCTTC. Translation: CASSFSLAGAYNEQFF.

The genes are TRBV9 and TRBJ2-5; 10 positions match TRBD2. The CDR3 runs to 15 residues. Germline V lookup: CDR1 SGDLS, CDR2 YYNGEE. V lost 0 bases, J lost 6 bases, and 5 bases stayed unmatched. The CDR3 coding sequence is TGTGCCAGCAGCGTAGGAAGCGGGAGGGGACAGACCCAGTACTTC. It yields the protein CASSVGSGRGQTQYF. Full variable domain (rest looked up from reference TRBV9 and TRBJ2-5): DSGVTQTPKHLITATGQRVTLRCSPRSGDLSVYWYQQSLDQGLQFLIQYYNGEERAKGNILERFSAQQFPDLHSELNLSSLELGDSALYFCASSVGSGRGQTQYFGPGTRLLVL.

V usage is TRBV6-5 and J usage is TRBJ2-3; 8 bases are shared with TRBD2. The CDR3 runs 15 residues. CDR1 and CDR2 (germline): MNHEY, SVGAGI. Germline trimming cut 7 bases from V and 4 bases from J; bases unmatched to any gene: 10. As DNA, the CDR3 is TGTGCCAGCACCCGGACGGGAGGGCCGTCAGATACGCAGTATTTT. Translated, it gives CASTRTGGPSDTQYF.

The genes are TRBV7-9 and TRBJ2-3; D is perhaps TRBD2 (5 bases). V lost 1 base, J lost 7 bases, and 15 bases lay in between. The CDR3 sequence is 15 residues long. The V gene's germline CDR1 is SEHNR and CDR2 FQNEAQ (reference sequence). CDR3 sequence (DNA): TGTGCCAGCAGCTTAGAAGGAGGTCTCGGGTATACGCAGTATTTT. The encoded protein is CASSLEGGLGYTQYF.

This chain uses TRBV27 with TRBJ1-2; TRBD1 is a possible D gene (5 bases). Germline CDR1 MNHEY, CDR2 SMNVEV (reference sequence). V was pared by 1 base and J by 7 bases, with 13 bases between. The CDR3 spans 14 residues. CDR3 bases: TGTGCCAGCAGTTTATTAGTTAAGGGGCCTGGCTACACCTTC. Encoded protein: CASSLLVKGPGYTF.

Only one count was recorded for this clone. The chain recombines TRBV12-5 with TRBJ2-3; D possibly corresponds to TRBD2 (6 bases). Per germline, CDR1 LGHNT and CDR2 FRNRAP. This CDR3 is built from 15 residues. The V end lost 3 bases, the J end lost 4 bases, and 14 bases lay between the germline ends. The CDR3 protein is CASGFSSPSADTQYF. The CDR3 nucleotides read TGTGCTAGTGGTTTTTCCTCGCCTAGCGCAGATACGCAGTATTTT.

The CDR3 coding sequence is TGTGCCAGCAGGCTACAGGGTGTAGGGGAGACCCAGTACTTC. Amino acid sequence: CASRLQGVGETQYF. The rearrangement uses TRBV27 and TRBJ2-5, with D possibly being TRBD1 (6 bases). The CDR3 spans 14 residues. Germline CDR1 MNHEY, CDR2 SMNVEV (reference sequence). Trimming removed 6 bases at V and 5 bases at J, with 16 bases between.

The chain uses TRBV30 and TRBJ2-3; TRBD2 aligns across 10 bases. This CDR3 comprises 15 residues. The trim removed 2 bases at V and 1 base at J, leaving 3 bases unmatched. Germline CDR1 reads GTSNPN; CDR2 reads SVGIG (reference sequence). CDR3 protein: CAWSPLAGGTDTQYF. The CDR3 DNA is TGTGCCTGGAGTCCGCTAGCGGGAGGCACAGATACGCAGTATTTT.

V is TRBV18 and J is TRBJ1-1, with D possibly matching TRBD1 (5 bases). Germline CDR1 and CDR2: KGHSH and LQKENI. The CDR3 has 13 residues. Deletions cut 3 bases from V and 6 bases from J, with 11 bases between. For the CDR3, the DNA is TGTGCCAGCTCACCCCCAGGGCGCGCTGAAGCTTTCTTT. This translates into CASSPPGRAEAFF. The complete variable domain, with remaining parts taken from reference TRBV18 and TRBJ1-1, reads NAGVMQNPRHLVRRRGQEARLRCSPMKGHSHVYWYRQLPEEGLKFMVYLQKENIIDESGMPKERFSAEFPKEGPSILRIQQVVRGDSAAYFCASSPPGRAEAFFGQGTRLTVV.

The rearrangement joins TRBV29-1 to TRBJ1-1; 7 bases fit TRBD1. Looked up from germline, CDR1 is SQVTM and CDR2 is ANQGSEA. CDR3 size: 13 residues. After removal of 8 bases from V and 0 bases from J, the junction contained 6 bases not matched to a gene. The CDR3 sequence: CSTHRGVNTEAFF. In DNA form, the CDR3 reads TGCAGCACTCACAGGGGCGTGAACACTGAAGCTTTCTTT.

This clone was observed a single time. The genes are TRBV19 and TRBJ1-5; 9 bases line up with TRBD1. Trimming at V came to 7 bases and at J to 0 bases, leaving 7 bases not matched to a gene. The germline gives CDR1 LNHDA, CDR2 SQIVND (reference sequence). This CDR3 comprises 16 residues. In DNA form, the CDR3 reads TGTGCCAGTAAGAGGACAGGGGACTATAGCAATCAGCCCCAGCATTTT. Amino acid sequence: CASKRTGDYSNQPQHF.

The J gene is TRBJ2-3, the V gene TRBV19; 8 nucleotides agree with TRBD2. V shed 6 bases and J 1 base; nucleotides not matched to a gene: 0. The germline gives CDR1 LNHDA, CDR2 SQIVND (reference sequence). This CDR3 region has 13 residues. Here the CDR3 reads CASRAGGTDTQYF. DNA for the CDR3: TGTGCCAGTAGAGCGGGAGGCACAGATACGCAGTATTTT.

This chain links TRBV30 with TRBJ1-1; 8 bases line up with TRBD1. Looked up from germline, CDR1 is GTSNPN and CDR2 is SVGIG (reference sequence). The length of the CDR3 is 12 residues. V lost 3 bases, J lost 7 bases, and 4 bases stayed unmatched. The CDR3 nucleotides are TGTGCCTGGAGGAACGACAGGGGTGAAGCTTTCTTT. As protein: CAWRNDRGEAFF.